The T cell receptor beta chain under discussion was sequenced for a study of siplizumab effects on memory and regulatory T cells. Overall study findings and caveats: It seemed that naive T cells were more diverse than memory cells and were major contributors to the alloresponse. Suppressive capability of dividing Tregs from siplizumab cultures went unverified.

CDR1 is MNHNY and CDR2 is SVGAGI in the germline V gene (reference sequence). The CDR3 extends over 14 amino acids. Trimming pared 5 bases from V and 4 bases from J, leaving 15 bases between. Notes on this clone: Its specificity is not known.

The repertoire was sequenced with immunoSEQ multiplex PCR; TCRdb's copy has only in-frame clones and lacks some. The table includes 85,000 to 120,000 clones, roughly 92% detected once. The gene calls are TRBV6-6 and TRBJ2-7; D might be TRBD1 (5 bases). This TCR came from a human donor in good health. Sequencing used CD4+ T cells sorted from blood. The DNA for the CDR3 is TGTGCCAGCAGTCGGAGCAGGGCGACATACGAGCAGTACTTC. Translation: CASSRSRATYEQYF.